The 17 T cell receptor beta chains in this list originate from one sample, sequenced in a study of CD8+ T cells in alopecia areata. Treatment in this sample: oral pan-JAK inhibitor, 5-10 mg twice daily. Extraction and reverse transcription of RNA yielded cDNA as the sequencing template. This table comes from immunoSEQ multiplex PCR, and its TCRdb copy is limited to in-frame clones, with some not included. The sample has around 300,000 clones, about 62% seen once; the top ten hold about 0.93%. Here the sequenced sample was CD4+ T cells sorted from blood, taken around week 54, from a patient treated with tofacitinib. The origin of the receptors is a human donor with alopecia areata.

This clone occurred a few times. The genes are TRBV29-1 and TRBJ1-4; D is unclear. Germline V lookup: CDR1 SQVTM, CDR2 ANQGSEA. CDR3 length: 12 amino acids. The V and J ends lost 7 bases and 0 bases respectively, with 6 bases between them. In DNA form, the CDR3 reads TGCAGCGGGGGTGCAACTAATGAAAAACTGTTTTTT. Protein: CSGGATNEKLFF.

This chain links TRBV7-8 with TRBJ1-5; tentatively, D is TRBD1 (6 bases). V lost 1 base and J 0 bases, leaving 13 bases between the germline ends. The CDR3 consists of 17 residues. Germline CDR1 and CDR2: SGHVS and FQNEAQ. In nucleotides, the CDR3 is TGTGCCAGCAGCTTAGAACCACAGGGCTTTAGCAATCAGCCCCAGCATTTT. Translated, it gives CASSLEPQGFSNQPQHF.

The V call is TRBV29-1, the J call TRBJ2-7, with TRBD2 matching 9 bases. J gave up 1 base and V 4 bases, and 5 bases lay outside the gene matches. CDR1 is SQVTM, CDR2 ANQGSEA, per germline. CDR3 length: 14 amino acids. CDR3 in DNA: TGCAGCGTTGTGAAGCGGGGGGTTTCCTACGAGCAGTACTTC. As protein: CSVVKRGVSYEQYF.

In nucleotides, the CDR3 is TGCGCCAGCAGCTTGTATACAGAACAAGAGACCCAGTACTTC. It yields the protein CASSLYTEQETQYF. This sequence joins TRBV5-1 and TRBJ2-5; unclear D gene. Trimming cost V 1 base and J 2 bases, with 9 bases left between them. Germline-derived CDR1 and CDR2 are SGHRS and YFSETQ. There are 14 residues in the CDR3.

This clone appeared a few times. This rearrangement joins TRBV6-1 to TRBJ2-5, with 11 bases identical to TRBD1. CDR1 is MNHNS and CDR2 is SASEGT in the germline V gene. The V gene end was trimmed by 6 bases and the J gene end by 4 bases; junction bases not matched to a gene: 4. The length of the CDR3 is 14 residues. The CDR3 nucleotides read TGTGCCAGCAGCATTGGGACAGGGGGAGAGACCCAGTACTTC. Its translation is CASSIGTGGETQYF.

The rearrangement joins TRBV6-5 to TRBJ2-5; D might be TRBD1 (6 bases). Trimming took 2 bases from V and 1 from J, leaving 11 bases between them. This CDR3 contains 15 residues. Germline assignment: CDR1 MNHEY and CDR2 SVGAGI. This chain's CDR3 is CASSYLRGIQETQYF. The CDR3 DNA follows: TGTGCCAGCAGTTACCTTAGGGGGATCCAAGAGACCCAGTACTTC.

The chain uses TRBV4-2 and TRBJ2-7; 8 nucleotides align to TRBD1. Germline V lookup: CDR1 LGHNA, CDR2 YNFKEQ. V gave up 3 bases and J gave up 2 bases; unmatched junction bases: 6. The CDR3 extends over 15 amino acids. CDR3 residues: CASSQVDRGPYEQYF. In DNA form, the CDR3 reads TGTGCCAGCAGCCAGGTTGACAGGGGTCCCTACGAGCAGTACTTC.

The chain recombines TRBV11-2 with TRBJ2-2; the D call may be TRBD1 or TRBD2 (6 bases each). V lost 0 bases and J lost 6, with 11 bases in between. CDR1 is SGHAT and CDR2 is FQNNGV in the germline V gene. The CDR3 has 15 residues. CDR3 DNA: TGTGCCAGCAGCTTAGATTTCGGGGGCTCCGGGGAGCTGTTTTTT. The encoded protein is CASSLDFGGSGELFF.

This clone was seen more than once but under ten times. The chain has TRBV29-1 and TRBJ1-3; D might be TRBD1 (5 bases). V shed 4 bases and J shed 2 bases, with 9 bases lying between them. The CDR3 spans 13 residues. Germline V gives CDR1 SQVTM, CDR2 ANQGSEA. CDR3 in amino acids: CSVARGTGNTIYF. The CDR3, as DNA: TGCAGCGTTGCCCGGGGCACTGGAAACACCATATATTTT.

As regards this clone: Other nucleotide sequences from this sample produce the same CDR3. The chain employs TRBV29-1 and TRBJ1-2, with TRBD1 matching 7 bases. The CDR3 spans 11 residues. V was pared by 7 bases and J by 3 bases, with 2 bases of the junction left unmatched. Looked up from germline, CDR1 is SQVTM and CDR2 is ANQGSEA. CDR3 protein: CSGGTDYGYTF. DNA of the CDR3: TGCAGCGGAGGGACAGACTATGGCTACACCTTC.

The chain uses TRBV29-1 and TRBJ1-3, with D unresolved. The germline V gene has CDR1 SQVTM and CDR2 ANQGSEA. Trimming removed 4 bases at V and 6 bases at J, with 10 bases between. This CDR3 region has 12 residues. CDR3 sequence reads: CSVVHGTNTIYF. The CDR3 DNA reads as TGCAGCGTTGTGCACGGAACAAACACCATATATTTT.

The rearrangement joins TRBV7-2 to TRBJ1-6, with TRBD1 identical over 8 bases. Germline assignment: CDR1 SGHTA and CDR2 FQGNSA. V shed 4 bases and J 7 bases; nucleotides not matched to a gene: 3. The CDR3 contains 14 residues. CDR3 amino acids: CASSSTGVNSPLHF. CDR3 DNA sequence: TGTGCCAGCAGCTCGACAGGGGTAAATTCACCCCTCCACTTT.

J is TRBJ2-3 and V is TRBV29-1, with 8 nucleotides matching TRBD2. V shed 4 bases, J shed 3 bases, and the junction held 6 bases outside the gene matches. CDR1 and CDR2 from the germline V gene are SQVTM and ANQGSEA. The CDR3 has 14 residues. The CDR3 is CSVAGTSLTDTQYF. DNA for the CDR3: TGCAGCGTTGCCGGGACTAGTTTAACAGATACGCAGTATTTT.

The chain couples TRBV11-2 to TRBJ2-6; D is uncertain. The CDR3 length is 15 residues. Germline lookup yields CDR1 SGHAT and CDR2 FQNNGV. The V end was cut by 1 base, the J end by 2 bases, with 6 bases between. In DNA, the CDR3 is TGTGCCAGCAGCTTAGGGGTGACTGGGGCCAACGTCCTGACTTTC. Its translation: CASSLGVTGANVLTF.

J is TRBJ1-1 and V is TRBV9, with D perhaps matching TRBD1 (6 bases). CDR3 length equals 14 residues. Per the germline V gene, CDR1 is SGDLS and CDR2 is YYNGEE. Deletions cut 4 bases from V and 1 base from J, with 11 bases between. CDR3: CASSRTAANTEAFF. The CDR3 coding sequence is TGTGCCAGCAGCCGGACAGCCGCGAACACTGAAGCTTTCTTT.

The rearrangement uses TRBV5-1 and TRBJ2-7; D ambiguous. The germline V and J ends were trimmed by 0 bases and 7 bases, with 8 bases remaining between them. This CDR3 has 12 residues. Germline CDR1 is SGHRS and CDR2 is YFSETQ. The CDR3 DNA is TGCGCCAGCAGCTTGGAAGCGAGGGAGCAGTACTTC. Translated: CASSLEAREQYF.

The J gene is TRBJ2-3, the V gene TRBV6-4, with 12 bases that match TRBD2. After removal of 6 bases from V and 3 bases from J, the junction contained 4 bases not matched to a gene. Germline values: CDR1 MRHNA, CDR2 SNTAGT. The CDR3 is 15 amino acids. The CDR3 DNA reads TGTGCCAGCAGGCAGACTAGCGGGGGAACAGATACGCAGTATTTT. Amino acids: CASRQTSGGTDTQYF.